These T cell receptor beta chains were read from a single sample in a study of OX40 agonist ivuxolimab in advanced cancers. Measured with immunoSEQ multiplex PCR; TCRdb has only the in-frame clones, and not every one. Of more than 55,000 clones listed, around four fifths are singletons. The starting material was CD4+ or CD8+ T cells sorted from blood, obtained in a trial of the OX40 agonist ivuxolimab. Receptor source: an adult with an advanced solid tumor such as melanoma, head and neck, liver or kidney cancer. Each CDR3 is given with its conserved first and last residue. D genes are given only for firm matches. Clone size is shown for a subset of rows, as once, few, many or a class of expanded clone.

v_gene: TRBV11-2
abundance: NA
d_gene: NA
j_gene: TRBJ1-3
CDR3nt: TGTGCCAGCAGCTTAGCGGGTAGCTCTGGAAACACCATATATTTT
CDR3aa: CASSLAGSSGNTIYF

v_gene: TRBV27
abundance: NA
d_gene: TRBD2
j_gene: TRBJ2-7
CDR3nt: TGTGCCAGCAGTTTGACTAGCGGAGCCTCCTACGAGCAGTACTTC
CDR3aa: CASSLTSGASYEQYF

v_gene: TRBV18
abundance: NA
d_gene: NA
j_gene: TRBJ2-6
CDR3nt: TGTGCCAGCTCACCGAGCAACTCTGGGGCCAACGTCCTGACTTTC
CDR3aa: CASSPSNSGANVLTF

v_gene: TRBV5-6
abundance: NA
d_gene: NA
j_gene: TRBJ2-3
CDR3nt: TGTGCCAGCAGCCGACCAGACTTCACAGATACGCAGTATTTT
CDR3aa: CASSRPDFTDTQYF

v_gene: TRBV7-6
abundance: NA
d_gene: NA
j_gene: TRBJ2-5
CDR3nt: TGTGCCAGCAGCTTAAGGGACCGAATTGAGGAAGCCCAGTACTTC
CDR3aa: CASSLRDRIEEAQYF

v_gene: TRBV9
abundance: once
d_gene: NA
j_gene: TRBJ2-7
CDR3nt: TGTGCCAGCAGCGTCGATTGGGCAAGCTCCTACGAGCAGTACTTC
CDR3aa: CASSVDWASSYEQYF

v_gene: TRBV29-1
abundance: medium-sized
d_gene: TRBD1
j_gene: TRBJ2-2
CDR3nt: TGCAGCGTTGAAACAGGACAGGCCACCGGGGAGCTGTTTTTT
CDR3aa: CSVETGQATGELFF

v_gene: TRBV30
abundance: few
d_gene: NA
j_gene: TRBJ1-5
CDR3nt: TGTGCCTGGAGTAGAGGGCCGGATCAGCCCCAGCATTTT
CDR3aa: CAWSRGPDQPQHF

v_gene: TRBV28
abundance: NA
d_gene: TRBD1
j_gene: TRBJ1-2
CDR3nt: TGTGCCAGCAGACCTCAGACAGGGGTCTATGGCTACACCTTC
CDR3aa: CASRPQTGVYGYTF

v_gene: TRBV6-5
abundance: few
d_gene: NA
j_gene: TRBJ2-3
CDR3nt: TGTGCCAGCCGTTCCCCGGGGGTCATCGCCACAGATACGCAGTATTTT
CDR3aa: CASRSPGVIATDTQYF

v_gene: TRBV5-1
abundance: NA
d_gene: TRBD2
j_gene: TRBJ2-3
CDR3nt: TGCGCCAGCAGCCGACAAGGCGGGAGGGAAGATACGCAGTATTTT
CDR3aa: CASSRQGGREDTQYF

v_gene: TRBV5-1
abundance: NA
d_gene: NA
j_gene: TRBJ1-6
CDR3nt: TGCGCCAGCAGCTTGGCGGGGGGCTTGGGGAATTCACCCCTCCACTTT
CDR3aa: CASSLAGGLGNSPLHF

v_gene: TRBV7-6
abundance: NA
d_gene: NA
j_gene: TRBJ2-7
CDR3nt: TGTGCCAGCAGCTTAGCCCCGACCTCCTACGAGCAGTACTTC
CDR3aa: CASSLAPTSYEQYF

v_gene: TRBV4-2
abundance: NA
d_gene: NA
j_gene: TRBJ1-6
CDR3nt: TGTGCCAGCAGCCCACCTCCGGGGACGCTTGGGTCACCCCTCCACTTT
CDR3aa: CASSPPPGTLGSPLHF

v_gene: TRBV4-1
abundance: NA
d_gene: TRBD1
j_gene: TRBJ2-5
CDR3nt: TGCGCCAGCAGCCGCCTAGGGACAGGAGAGACCCAGTACTTC
CDR3aa: CASSRLGTGETQYF

v_gene: TRBV18
abundance: NA
d_gene: NA
j_gene: TRBJ2-7
CDR3nt: TGTGCCAGCTCACCACCTTTAAGGGCGCCCGACGAGCAGTACTTC
CDR3aa: CASSPPLRAPDEQYF

v_gene: TRBV6-1
abundance: NA
d_gene: NA
j_gene: TRBJ1-1
CDR3nt: TGTGCCAGCAGTTGGACAGACGGAACTGAAGCTTTCTTT
CDR3aa: CASSWTDGTEAFF

v_gene: TRBV28
abundance: NA
d_gene: NA
j_gene: TRBJ2-1
CDR3nt: TGTGCCAGCAGTTTACGCGGTCGGAACAATGAGCAGTTCTTC
CDR3aa: CASSLRGRNNEQFF

v_gene: TRBV4-1
abundance: NA
d_gene: NA
j_gene: TRBJ1-5
CDR3nt: TGCGCCAGCAGCCAAGTGTTCGGTCAGCCCCAGCATTTT
CDR3aa: CASSQVFGQPQHF

v_gene: TRBV7-6
abundance: NA
d_gene: NA
j_gene: TRBJ1-1
CDR3nt: TGTGCCAGCAGCTTACAGGAGAACACTGAAGCTTTCTTT
CDR3aa: CASSLQENTEAFF

v_gene: TRBV5-1
abundance: NA
d_gene: TRBD1
j_gene: TRBJ1-6
CDR3nt: TGCGCCAGCAGCTTGCGAGGGACAGACAATTCACCCCTCCACTTT
CDR3aa: CASSLRGTDNSPLHF

v_gene: TRBV5-4
abundance: few
d_gene: TRBD1
j_gene: TRBJ2-1
CDR3nt: TGTGCCAGCAGCTCCTCAACAGGGGCGGCCTACAATGAGCAGTTCTTC
CDR3aa: CASSSSTGAAYNEQFF

v_gene: TRBV5-1
abundance: NA
d_gene: TRBD1
j_gene: TRBJ1-1
CDR3nt: TGCGCCAGCAGCACGGAAGACAGGGCCAACACTGAAGCTTTCTTT
CDR3aa: CASSTEDRANTEAFF

v_gene: TRBV7-2
abundance: NA
d_gene: NA
j_gene: TRBJ2-5
CDR3nt: TGTGCCAGCAGCTTAATGAGACATTACCAAGAGACCCAGTACTTC
CDR3aa: CASSLMRHYQETQYF

v_gene: TRBV6-1
abundance: NA
d_gene: NA
j_gene: TRBJ1-3
CDR3nt: TGTGCCAGCAGTCCAATGTACTCTGGAAACACCATATATTTT
CDR3aa: CASSPMYSGNTIYF

v_gene: TRBV4-1
abundance: NA
d_gene: NA
j_gene: TRBJ2-3
CDR3nt: TGCGCCAGCAGCCAAAGGGACACCAGCACAGATACGCAGTATTTT
CDR3aa: CASSQRDTSTDTQYF

v_gene: TRBV5-4
abundance: NA
d_gene: TRBD1
j_gene: TRBJ2-3
CDR3nt: TGTGCCAGCAGCTTCAGACAGGGTCTCGATACGCAGTATTTT
CDR3aa: CASSFRQGLDTQYF

v_gene: TRBV19
abundance: NA
d_gene: NA
j_gene: TRBJ2-3
CDR3nt: TGTGCCAGTATCCAAAATAGCGGAGATACGCAGTATTTT
CDR3aa: CASIQNSGDTQYF

v_gene: TRBV14
abundance: NA
d_gene: NA
j_gene: TRBJ2-1
CDR3nt: TGTGCCAGCAGCCAAGAGGCAAGGGTAGTGGAGCAGTTCTTC
CDR3aa: CASSQEARVVEQFF

v_gene: TRBV11-2
abundance: NA
d_gene: NA
j_gene: TRBJ2-6
CDR3nt: TGTGCCAGCAGCCTCGCCGGGGCCAACGTCCTGACTTTC
CDR3aa: CASSLAGANVLTF

v_gene: TRBV28
abundance: NA
d_gene: NA
j_gene: TRBJ2-5
CDR3nt: TGTGCCAGCAGGGAGGGGGGAGAGACCCAGTACTTC
CDR3aa: CASREGGETQYF

v_gene: TRBV2
abundance: NA
d_gene: NA
j_gene: TRBJ1-1
CDR3nt: TGTGCCAGCAGGGGGGAGCGGGACCGGGGGACTGAAGCTTTCTTT
CDR3aa: CASRGERDRGTEAFF

v_gene: TRBV9
abundance: NA
d_gene: NA
j_gene: TRBJ2-3
CDR3nt: TGTGCCAGCAGCGTCGATGGTAGCACAGATACGCAGTATTTT
CDR3aa: CASSVDGSTDTQYF

v_gene: TRBV9
abundance: NA
d_gene: NA
j_gene: TRBJ2-2
CDR3nt: TGTGCCAGCAGCGTAGGTTGGAGTACCGGGGAGCTGTTTTTT
CDR3aa: CASSVGWSTGELFF

v_gene: TRBV6-5
abundance: NA
d_gene: NA
j_gene: TRBJ2-1
CDR3nt: TGTGCCAGCAGTTACCTGGGGGCAACTCAGCAGTTCTTC
CDR3aa: CASSYLGATQQFF

v_gene: TRBV7-8
abundance: NA
d_gene: NA
j_gene: TRBJ1-1
CDR3nt: TGTGCCAGCAGCTTAGCCTCGGGGCGTGCTGAAGCTTTCTTT
CDR3aa: CASSLASGRAEAFF

v_gene: TRBV6-5
abundance: NA
d_gene: NA
j_gene: TRBJ1-5
CDR3nt: TGTGCCAGCAGTTACTCGAGGAATCAGCCCCAGCATTTT
CDR3aa: CASSYSRNQPQHF

v_gene: TRBV7-9
abundance: NA
d_gene: NA
j_gene: TRBJ1-1
CDR3nt: TGTGCCAGCAGCTTGACAGTGAACACTGAAGCTTTCTTT
CDR3aa: CASSLTVNTEAFF

v_gene: TRBV2
abundance: NA
d_gene: NA
j_gene: TRBJ1-2
CDR3nt: TGTGCCAGCAGGGAGGACATTAACCATGGCTACACCTTC
CDR3aa: CASREDINHGYTF

v_gene: TRBV5-1
abundance: NA
d_gene: NA
j_gene: TRBJ1-3
CDR3nt: TGCGCCAGCAGCCTGGACGGCACTGGAAACACCATATATTTT
CDR3aa: CASSLDGTGNTIYF

v_gene: TRBV9
abundance: NA
d_gene: TRBD1
j_gene: TRBJ2-2
CDR3nt: TGTGCCAGCAGCGTCGCACAGGGGGACACCGGGGAGCTGTTTTTT
CDR3aa: CASSVAQGDTGELFF

v_gene: TRBV5-1
abundance: NA
d_gene: NA
j_gene: TRBJ2-1
CDR3nt: TGCGCCAGCAGCTTGGACTCCTACAATGAGCAGTTCTTC
CDR3aa: CASSLDSYNEQFF

v_gene: TRBV2
abundance: NA
d_gene: TRBD1
j_gene: TRBJ2-3
CDR3nt: TGTGCCAGCACTTTAGGGACAGGACGGACAGATACGCAGTATTTT
CDR3aa: CASTLGTGRTDTQYF

v_gene: TRBV4-1
abundance: NA
d_gene: TRBD1
j_gene: TRBJ2-3
CDR3nt: TGCGCCAGCAGCCAGTCGTACAGGGGTTCCTCAGATACGCAGTATTTT
CDR3aa: CASSQSYRGSSDTQYF

v_gene: TRBV11-2
abundance: few
d_gene: NA
j_gene: TRBJ1-1
CDR3nt: TGTGCCAGCAGCTTCTCAGAGAACACTGAAGCTTTCTTT
CDR3aa: CASSFSENTEAFF

v_gene: TRBV6-1
abundance: NA
d_gene: NA
j_gene: TRBJ2-3
CDR3nt: TGTGCCAGCAGTGAACGGGGGTGGAAGGATACGCAGTATTTT
CDR3aa: CASSERGWKDTQYF

v_gene: TRBV18
abundance: few
d_gene: TRBD1
j_gene: TRBJ1-6
CDR3nt: TGTGCCAGCTCATCCGGATTACAGGGGGATCTCTCACCCCTCCACTTT
CDR3aa: CASSSGLQGDLSPLHF

v_gene: TRBV10-1
abundance: NA
d_gene: NA
j_gene: TRBJ2-7
CDR3nt: TGCGCCAGCAGTTCCGGACACAGCTACGAGCAGTACTTC
CDR3aa: CASSSGHSYEQYF

v_gene: TRBV6-1
abundance: NA
d_gene: NA
j_gene: TRBJ1-6
CDR3nt: TGTGCCAGCAGTGAAAGGGGCCAGCACGGCCTAGGAGGTCATTCACCCCTCCACTTT
CDR3aa: CASSERGQHGLGGHSPLHF

v_gene: TRBV25-1
abundance: NA
d_gene: TRBD1
j_gene: TRBJ2-1
CDR3nt: TGTGCCAGCAGTGAGACAGGGGGCGCATGGAATGGGCAGTTCTTC
CDR3aa: CASSETGGAWNGQFF

v_gene: TRBV5-4
abundance: NA
d_gene: TRBD2
j_gene: TRBJ2-3
CDR3nt: TGTGCCAGCAGCTTGTGGGCGGGAGGAAATTCGGTTACGCAGTATTTT
CDR3aa: CASSLWAGGNSVTQYF

v_gene: TRBV6-1
abundance: NA
d_gene: TRBD2
j_gene: TRBJ2-5
CDR3nt: TGTGCCAGCAGTCTAGCGGGGGTTCAAGAGACCCAGTACTTC
CDR3aa: CASSLAGVQETQYF

v_gene: TRBV29-1
abundance: NA
d_gene: TRBD1
j_gene: TRBJ1-2
CDR3nt: TGCAGCGTTGAAGATCCCTGGACAGGGGGCACCTATGGCTACACCTTC
CDR3aa: CSVEDPWTGGTYGYTF